Following are 29 T cell receptor beta chains from one sample sequenced in a study of T cell responses to AZD1222 COVID-19 vaccine. Clones were sequenced by immunoSEQ multiplex PCR, and TCRdb holds only the in-frame ones, with some missing. In the table there are about 55,000 clones, around 90% of which are singletons. Sequences were derived from peripheral blood, sampled on day 0 of AZD1222 vaccination. These receptors all stem from an adult in good health.

The chain employs TRBV5-4 and TRBJ2-7; 7 bases agree with TRBD2. V dropped 4 bases and J dropped 9; count of bases not matched to a gene: 10. The CDR3 is 13 residues long. CDR1 and CDR2 from the germline V gene are SGHNT and YYREEE (reference sequence). CDR3 coding DNA: TGTGCCAGCAGCCCGGGAGGTTCATCAGGGCAGTACTTC. Protein product: CASSPGGSSGQYF.

This clone was recorded once. This chain uses TRBV7-9 with TRBJ1-2; D not resolved. The germline V and J ends were trimmed by 2 bases and 6 bases, with 16 bases remaining between them. Germline values: CDR1 SEHNR, CDR2 FQNEAQ (reference sequence). The CDR3 runs 15 residues. In DNA, the CDR3 is TGTGCCAGCAGCTTAATGGAGGTGGCGTTTGATGGCTACACCTTC. As protein: CASSLMEVAFDGYTF.

V gene TRBV5-1 combines with J gene TRBJ1-2; D might be TRBD1 (5 bases). Germline V lookup: CDR1 SGHRS, CDR2 YFSETQ. The V and J ends lost 0 bases and 8 bases respectively, with 8 bases between them. This CDR3 has 12 residues. Here the CDR3 reads CASSLVGDGYTF. As DNA, the CDR3 is TGCGCCAGCAGCTTGGTAGGGGACGGCTACACCTTC.

This sequence joins TRBV4-2 and TRBJ1-3; a weak D match, TRBD1 (6 bases). The length of the CDR3 is 17 residues. Germline assignment: CDR1 LGHNA and CDR2 YNFKEQ. Trimming shortened V by 0 bases and J by 12 bases, and 24 bases separated the two germline ends. The CDR3 loop reads CASSQDPKGLGQTYIYF. CDR3 bases: TGTGCCAGCAGCCAAGATCCTAAAGGGCTCGGACAGACTTACATATATTTT.

This clone came up a few times. The chain employs TRBV3-1 (or the pseudogene TRBV3-2) and TRBJ1-3; a weak D match, TRBD1 (5 bases). Germline CDR1 LGHDT, CDR2 YNNKEL (reference sequence). V lost 2 bases and J 0 bases, leaving 8 bases between the germline ends. The length of the CDR3 is 15 residues. CDR3 region: CASSQTGASGNTIYF. CDR3 bases: TGTGCCAGCAGCCAAACAGGAGCCTCTGGAAACACCATATATTTT.

This rearrangement joins TRBV30 to TRBJ1-1, with 7 positions matching TRBD1. Looked up from germline, CDR1 is GTSNPN and CDR2 is SVGIG (reference sequence). J gave up 11 bases and V 2 bases, and 11 bases lay outside the gene matches. This CDR3 comprises 13 residues. DNA for the CDR3: TGTGCCTGGAGTAGGGCCAACAGGGGTGGCGCTTTCTTT. Protein: CAWSRANRGGAFF. The variable domain in full, completed from reference TRBV30 and TRBJ1-1, reads SQTIHQWPATLVQPVGSPLSLECTVEGTSNPNLYWYRQAAGRGLQLLFYSVGIGQISSEVPQNLSASRPQDRQFILSSKKLLLSDSGFYLCAWSRANRGGAFFGQGTRLTVV.

The genes are TRBV18 and TRBJ1-4; no firm D call. Trimming shortened V by 2 bases and J by 2 bases, and 6 bases separated the two germline ends. This CDR3 has 14 residues. The germline V gene encodes CDR1 KGHSH and CDR2 LQKENI. The CDR3 is CASSPTTTNEKLFF. The CDR3 DNA sequence: TGTGCCAGCTCACCAACGACCACTAATGAAAAACTGTTTTTT.

V and J are TRBV6-5 and TRBJ1-5; D might be TRBD1 (5 bases). CDR3 length equals 15 residues. Germline V gene lookup returns CDR1 MNHEY and CDR2 SVGAGI. V lost 6 bases, J lost 0 bases, and 12 bases lay in between. The CDR3: CASSYDRVSNQPQHF. In DNA form, the CDR3 reads TGTGCCAGCAGCTACGACAGAGTTAGCAATCAGCCCCAGCATTTT.

The chain employs TRBV24-1 and TRBJ2-5; 7 bases align to TRBD1. Germline values: CDR1 KGHDR, CDR2 SFDVKD. This CDR3 spans 16 amino acids. V shed 3 bases and J 4 bases; nucleotides not matched to a gene: 10. The CDR3 region is CATSDTTRGWGETQYF. The CDR3 DNA follows: TGTGCCACCAGTGATACCACCAGGGGGTGGGGAGAGACCCAGTACTTC.

This clone was recorded a few times. The V call is TRBV11-2, the J call TRBJ1-2; the match to TRBD1 covers 8 bases. V was pared by 1 base and J by 3 bases, with 13 bases of the junction left unmatched. CDR1 is SGHAT, CDR2 FQNNGV, per germline. The CDR3 totals 18 residues. The CDR3 nucleotides read TGTGCCAGCAGCTTAGGGTCGGCAGGGGGCGGGTCGTACTATGGCTACACCTTC. This codes for CASSLGSAGGGSYYGYTF. Full variable domain (missing parts from reference TRBV11-2 and TRBJ1-2): EAGVAQSPRYKIIEKRQSVAFWCNPISGHATLYWYQQILGQGPKLLIQFQNNGVVDDSQLPKDRFSAERLKGVDSTLKIQPAKLEDSAVYLCASSLGSAGGGSYYGYTFGSGTRLTVV.

This clone was seen only once. This chain connects TRBV5-1 to TRBJ1-1, with a tentative D call TRBD1 (5 bases). The CDR3 has 13 amino acids. Germline loops: CDR1 SGHRS, CDR2 YFSETQ. Between the trimmed V and J ends, which lost 4 bases and 4 bases, there was a span of 11 bases. CDR3 sequence (DNA): TGCGCCAGCAGCCCGCAGGGTGGCACTGAAGCTTTCTTT. Its translation: CASSPQGGTEAFF.

The chain recombines TRBV3-1 (or the pseudogene TRBV3-2) with TRBJ2-4, with D perhaps assigned TRBD1 or TRBD2 (5 bases each). The germline V and J ends were trimmed by 2 bases and 4 bases, with 9 bases remaining between them. The germline V gene has CDR1 LGHDT and CDR2 YNNKEL (reference sequence). CDR3 length: 14 residues. CDR3 loop: CASSQRDAKNIQYF. The CDR3 nucleotides are TGTGCCAGCAGCCAACGGGACGCAAAAAACATTCAGTACTTC.

The V and J genes are TRBV7-2 and TRBJ2-5; D possibly corresponds to TRBD1 (5 bases). The CDR3 consists of 14 residues. V lost 8 bases and J lost 4, with 17 bases in between. Germline V gene data show CDR1 as SGHTA and CDR2 as FQGNSA. The CDR3 coding sequence is TGTGCCAGCCGCAAGGGGTTAACTGGAGAGACCCAGTACTTC. Its protein product is CASRKGLTGETQYF.

The J gene is TRBJ1-2, the V gene TRBV27; a possible D gene is TRBD1 (5 bases). Germline-derived CDR1 and CDR2 are MNHEY and SMNVEV (reference sequence). Trimming took off 4 bases at V and 8 bases at J, with 26 bases between the two ends. The CDR3 has 17 amino acids. The CDR3, as DNA: TGTGCCAGCAGTTCCCACCCTCCCAGGGAGTATCATAGAGGCTACACCTTC. Translated: CASSSHPPREYHRGYTF.

This clone showed up just once. J is TRBJ2-7 and V is TRBV28; 12 bases are shared with TRBD1. Per germline, CDR1 MDHEN and CDR2 SYDVKM. The CDR3 runs 15 residues. Trimming removed 5 bases from V and 6 bases from J; junction bases left unmatched: 8. The CDR3: CASSPPGTGGFEQYF. In nucleotides, the CDR3 is TGTGCCAGCAGTCCCCCGGGGACAGGGGGCTTCGAGCAGTACTTC.

The chain is built from TRBV28 and TRBJ1-1; D gene unclear. The CDR3 contains 14 residues. V lost 2 bases and J 1 base, leaving 8 bases between the germline ends. Germline loops: CDR1 MDHEN, CDR2 SYDVKM. The CDR3 coding sequence is TGTGCCAGCAGTTTAGGAGTAAAGAACACTGAAGCTTTCTTT. It specifies CASSLGVKNTEAFF.

This chain links TRBV10-3 with TRBJ2-3; possible D gene TRBD1, 6 bases. Germline V lookup: CDR1 ENHRY, CDR2 SYGVKD. This CDR3 has 12 amino acids. Deletions cut 7 bases from V and 1 base from J, with 6 bases between. The CDR3 nucleotides read TGTGCCATCAAGGGGGGCACAGATACGCAGTATTTT. It is translated as CAIKGGTDTQYF.

This chain connects TRBV6-5 to TRBJ2-7, with 13 bases lining up with TRBD2. This CDR3 region has 16 residues. Germline CDR1 MNHEY, CDR2 SVGAGI. V lost 4 bases and J lost 3; bases outside the gene matches: 6. This chain's CDR3 is CASSLTGTSGNYEQYF. CDR3 nucleotides: TGTGCCAGCAGTTTGACCGGGACTAGCGGGAACTACGAGCAGTACTTC.

The chain combines TRBV5-1 with TRBJ2-5, with 9 bases lining up with TRBD1. V dropped 4 bases and J dropped 5; count of bases not matched to a gene: 12. The CDR3 consists of 16 residues. Germline CDR1 and CDR2: SGHRS and YFSETQ. The CDR3 here is CASSAPETGGRETQYF. CDR3 in DNA: TGCGCCAGCAGCGCGCCGGAAACAGGGGGCCGGGAGACCCAGTACTTC. Variable domain in full (rest from reference TRBV5-1 and TRBJ2-5): KAGVTQTPRYLIKTRGQQVTLSCSPISGHRSVSWYQQTPGQGLQFLFEYFSETQRNKGNFPGRFSGRQFSNSRSEMNVSTLELGDSALYLCASSAPETGGRETQYFGPGTRLLVL.

V and J are TRBV5-1 and TRBJ2-7; D call uncertain. Germline V gives CDR1 SGHRS, CDR2 YFSETQ. Trimming stripped 0 bases from V and 4 bases from J, with 14 bases between. The CDR3 loop spans 15 amino acids. The CDR3 reads CASSLARSFGYEQYF. The DNA of the CDR3 is TGCGCCAGCAGCTTGGCCAGGAGTTTTGGTTACGAGCAGTACTTC.

J is TRBJ1-1 and V is TRBV7-3; D unclear. V lost 2 bases and J 0 bases, leaving 4 bases between the germline ends. This CDR3 comprises 13 residues. CDR1 and CDR2 from the germline V gene are SGHTA and FQGTGA. CDR3 loop: CASSLSLNTEAFF. CDR3 coding DNA: TGTGCCAGCAGCTTATCATTGAACACTGAAGCTTTCTTT.

The chain uses TRBV30 and TRBJ1-2; the D is unclear. Germline values: CDR1 GTSNPN, CDR2 SVGIG (reference sequence). The CDR3 sequence is 12 residues long. V was trimmed by 0 bases and J by 3 bases, leaving 5 bases between them. The CDR3 loop reads CAWSVDDYGYTF. The CDR3 region has the DNA TGTGCCTGGAGTGTGGACGACTATGGCTACACCTTC.

J is TRBJ2-2 and V is TRBV28; possibly TRBD2 for D (5 bases). Looked up from germline, CDR1 is MDHEN and CDR2 is SYDVKM. This CDR3 region has 12 residues. V shed 6 bases and J shed 4 bases, with 6 bases lying between them. CDR3 nucleotide sequence: TGTGCCAGCAGGAGCGGCACCGGGGAGCTGTTTTTT. Its protein product is CASRSGTGELFF.

This CDR3 reads CASSQGVGSQPQHF. The CDR3 coding sequence is TGTGCCAGCAGCCAAGGGGTGGGTTCTCAGCCCCAGCATTTT. This chain joins TRBV3-1 (or the pseudogene TRBV3-2) and TRBJ1-5, with D hard to call. Germline CDR1 and CDR2: LGHDT and YNNKEL (reference sequence). This CDR3 is built from 14 residues. V lost 1 base to trimming and J lost 6 bases, with 10 bases between them.

The chain has TRBV11-2 and TRBJ2-3; possible D gene TRBD2, 6 bases. The V gene's germline CDR1 is SGHAT and CDR2 FQNNGV. V was cut by 3 bases and J by 4 bases, with 11 bases left in between. The CDR3 runs 14 residues. For the CDR3, the DNA is TGTGCCAGCAGCTTTCGACTAGTTTCAGATACGCAGTATTTT. As protein: CASSFRLVSDTQYF.

This chain uses TRBV7-7 with TRBJ2-1; 8 bases are a match to TRBD2. Germline-derived CDR1 and CDR2 are SSHAT and FNYEAQ (reference sequence). V lost 5 bases and J lost 3; bases outside the gene matches: 9. The CDR3 is made up of 16 amino acids. The CDR3 DNA reads as TGTGCCAGCAGCCCCCAGCGGGGACTAGGCTACAATGAGCAGTTCTTC. This sequence encodes CASSPQRGLGYNEQFF.

The chain joins TRBV6-6 to TRBJ2-2; tentative D call: TRBD2 (6 bases). CDR3 length: 17 amino acids. Germline CDR1 MNHNY, CDR2 SVGAGI (reference sequence). V was clipped by 5 bases and J by 1 base, with 17 bases between them. The CDR3 sequence: CASSRGPLALNTGELFF. The CDR3, as DNA: TGTGCCAGCAGTCGAGGGCCGCTAGCGCTGAACACCGGGGAGCTGTTTTTT.

This rearrangement joins TRBV24-1 to TRBJ2-1; D remains unclear. The V end lost 4 bases, the J end lost 8 bases, and 8 bases lay between the germline ends. The germline gives CDR1 KGHDR, CDR2 SFDVKD. The CDR3 is 12 residues long. The CDR3 reads CATSDYRYEQFF. In nucleotides, the CDR3 is TGTGCCACCAGTGACTATAGGTATGAGCAGTTCTTC.

The chain joins TRBV4-1 to TRBJ2-1, with TRBD2 identical over 13 bases. The V gene end was trimmed by 2 bases and the J gene end by 10 bases; junction bases not matched to a gene: 8. This CDR3 is built from 16 residues. The germline V gene encodes CDR1 MGHRA and CDR2 YSYEKL. The CDR3 DNA reads TGCGCCAGCAGCCAACGACTAGCGGGAGGCGAGGGGGAGCAGTTCTTC. Amino acid sequence: CASSQRLAGGEGEQFF.